The TCR beta chain described here comes from a study of beta chain features in type 1 diabetes. Study-level results: Insertion counts at VDJ junctions were lower in type 1 diabetes patients, who also showed more deletions there. It was not settled here whether HLA type affects TCRB rearrangement.

This clone came up a few times. Its matching antigen is unknown. Germline lookup yields CDR1 SGHVS and CDR2 FQNEAQ. The CDR3 consists of 16 residues. V was cut by 2 bases and J by 0 bases, with 14 bases left in between. TCRB transcripts that were expressed got sequenced, as all of the isolated RNA had been reverse transcribed. Clones were sequenced by immunoSEQ multiplex PCR, and TCRdb holds only the in-frame ones, with some missing. The sample has hundreds of thousands of clones, around 68% seen once; the top ten hold about 0.05%. The rearrangement links TRBV7-8 to TRBJ2-7, with D possibly matching TRBD1 (6 bases). Specimen: naive CD4+ T cells from blood. This receptor was obtained from a man between 25 and 39 years old in good health. The CDR3 DNA sequence: TGTGCCAGCAGCTTAAACACCGGACAGAGCTCCTACGAGCAGTACTTC. Residues: CASSLNTGQSSYEQYF.